This T cell receptor beta chain is drawn from a study of response to subunit inactivated influenza vaccine. Study-level results: Authors suggested each seasonal influenza vaccination recruits few new T cells.

TCRdb processed the RT-PCR reads anew with MiXCR; each CDR3 protein has one entry. The sample records hundreds of thousands of distinct CDR3 sequences, about 15% being singletons. In the case of this clonotype: Its antigen is undetermined.

The CDR3 loop spans 16 amino acids. Deletions cut 2 bases from V and 5 bases from J, with 16 bases between. Germline V gene data show CDR1 as SGHVS and CDR2 as FNYEAQ. This sequence originates from a man between 50 and 59 years old who received an inactivated influenza vaccine. The sequenced sample was PBMCs from blood, obtained 12 days after vaccination. The rearrangement joins TRBV7-6 to TRBJ2-1, with TRBD2 as a possible D gene (6 bases). Written as DNA, the CDR3 is TGTGCCAGCAGCTTATCGCGGTCGGGAGTGGACAATGAGCAGTTCTTC. As protein: CASSLSRSGVDNEQFF. Complete variable domain (other parts from reference TRBV7-6 and TRBJ2-1): GAGVSQSPRYKVTKRGQDVALRCDPISGHVSLYWYRQALGQGPEFLTYFNYEAQQDKSGLPNDRFSAERPEGSISTLTIQRTEQRDSAMYRCASSLSRSGVDNEQFFGPGTRLTVL.